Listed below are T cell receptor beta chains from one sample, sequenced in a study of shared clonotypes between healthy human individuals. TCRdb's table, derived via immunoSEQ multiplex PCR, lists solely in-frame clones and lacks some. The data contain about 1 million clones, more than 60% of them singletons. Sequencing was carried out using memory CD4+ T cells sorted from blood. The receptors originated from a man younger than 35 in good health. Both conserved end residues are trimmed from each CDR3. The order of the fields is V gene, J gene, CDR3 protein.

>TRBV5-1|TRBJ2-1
ASSATQNEQF
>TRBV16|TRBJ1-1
ASSQWTGKMNTEAF
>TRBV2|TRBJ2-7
ASKFREVSYEQY
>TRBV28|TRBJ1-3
ASMSTGSGNTIY
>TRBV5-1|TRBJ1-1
ASSLDSTNTEAF
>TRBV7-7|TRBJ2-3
ASSIGTASTDTQY
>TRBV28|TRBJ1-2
ASSFLLGTRSNYGYT
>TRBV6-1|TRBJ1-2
ASREGAPNYGYT
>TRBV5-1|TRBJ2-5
ASSWGLAGSETQY
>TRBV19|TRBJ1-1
ASSTRTGMNTEAF
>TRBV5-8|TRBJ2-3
ASSWGGLAGSTDTQY
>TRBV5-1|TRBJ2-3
ASRYTDTQY
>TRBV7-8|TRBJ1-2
ASSSDRGYGYT
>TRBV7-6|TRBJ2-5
ASSPKWETQY
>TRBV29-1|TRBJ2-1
SVGTGSSYNEQF
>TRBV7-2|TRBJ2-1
ASSLRGTGINNEQF
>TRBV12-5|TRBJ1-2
ASGLEGPYT
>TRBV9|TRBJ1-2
ASSVSSNYGYT
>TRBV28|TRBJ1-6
ASSSHWGGNSPLH
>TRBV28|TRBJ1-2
ASSLTGTANYGYT
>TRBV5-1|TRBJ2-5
ASSYTGTGKETQY
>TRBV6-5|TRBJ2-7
ASSYSGTVNYESY
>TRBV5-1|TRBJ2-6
ASSLGLSSGANVLT
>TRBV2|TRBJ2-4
ASSTRDTLAKNIQY
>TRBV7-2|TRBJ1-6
ASSTGSYNSPLH
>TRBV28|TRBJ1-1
ASSLRGGSAF
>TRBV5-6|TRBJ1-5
ASSSWGLDNQPQH
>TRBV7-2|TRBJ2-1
ASSSDLGSYNEQF
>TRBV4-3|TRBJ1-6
ASSQDLQGTGSYNSPLH
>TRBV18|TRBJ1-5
ASSRGDYQPQH
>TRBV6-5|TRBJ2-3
ASSYRRTDTQY
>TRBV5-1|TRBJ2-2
ASSLGDRGSNTGELF
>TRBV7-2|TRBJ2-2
ASSSRTSGIIGELF
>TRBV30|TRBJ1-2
AWSVSDRGPSGYT
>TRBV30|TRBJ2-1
AWSVQAGSYNEQF
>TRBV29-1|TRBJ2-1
SATGYNEQF
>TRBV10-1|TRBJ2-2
ASSEPSGAGELF
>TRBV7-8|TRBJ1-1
ASSPRGRMEAF
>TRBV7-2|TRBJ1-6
ASSLDRGGNSPLH
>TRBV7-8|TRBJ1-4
ASSLETGSSEKLF
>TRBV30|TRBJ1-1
AWGRQGEAF
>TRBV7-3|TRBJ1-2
ASSFGPNYGYT
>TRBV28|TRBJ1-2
ASSLRETGYT